These 23 T cell receptor beta chains came from one sample sequenced in a study of technical replicates of blood from several donors (dated by TCRdb to the late 2010s). Receptor amplification or capture employed the immunoSEQ multiplex PCR assay. Sourced from immuneACCESS, this table was stored by TCRdb with only in-frame sequences that have V and J called. A share of the clones is absent; for the studies checked, an unresolved V gene accounts for under half, and the remainder has no known explanation. The sample table holds 70,000 to 75,000 clones, of which 95% were seen once. The top ten hold approximately 0.25% of the sample. The sequenced sample consisted of T cells isolated from PBMCs. The receptors derive from a human donor in good health.

The V call is TRBV30, the J call TRBJ2-1, with 13 bases fitting TRBD2. Germline CDR1 GTSNPN, CDR2 SVGIG (reference sequence). This CDR3 region has 20 residues. Trimming cost V 3 bases and J 0 bases; bases outside gene matches: 14. The CDR3 DNA sequence: TGTGCCTGGAGGGGGGGTTGGACTAGCGGGGGACCGAGCTCCTACAATGAGCAGTTCTTC. This gives the protein CAWRGGWTSGGPSSYNEQFF. Looking up the rest from reference TRBV30 and TRBJ2-1 gives the full variable domain: SQTIHQWPATLVQPVGSPLSLECTVEGTSNPNLYWYRQAAGRGLQLLFYSVGIGQISSEVPQNLSASRPQDRQFILSSKKLLLSDSGFYLCAWRGGWTSGGPSSYNEQFFGPGTRLTVL.

This sequence joins TRBV6-5 and TRBJ2-1; 8 nucleotides agree with TRBD1. The CDR3 covers 16 residues. Germline loops: CDR1 MNHEY, CDR2 SVGAGI. The trim removed 2 bases at V and 3 bases at J, leaving 6 bases unmatched. Here the CDR3 DNA reads TGTGCCAGCAGTTACGGCGGACAGGGACTCTACAATGAGCAGTTCTTC. Its translation: CASSYGGQGLYNEQFF.

In DNA, the CDR3 is TGTGCCAGCAGCACCCTGGGGGGAAAAACCACAGATACGCAGTATTTT. It codes for CASSTLGGKTTDTQYF. The chain couples TRBV28 to TRBJ2-3; TRBD2 is a possible D gene (6 bases). Germline CDR1 reads MDHEN; CDR2 reads SYDVKM. Between the trimmed V and J ends, which lost 6 bases and 2 bases, there was a span of 18 bases. The CDR3 contains 16 residues.

This chain joins TRBV27 and TRBJ2-2, with 10 bases fitting TRBD1. Losses at the gene ends were 10 bases for V and 6 bases for J; bases not matched to a gene: 5. CDR3 length equals 13 residues. The germline CDR1 and CDR2 sequences are MNHEY and SMNVEV (reference sequence). CDR3 DNA sequence: TGTGCCACCGGACAGGGGGGATCCGGGGAGCTGTTTTTT. Protein product: CATGQGGSGELFF.

This clone came up once. J is TRBJ2-7 and V is TRBV2; TRBD1 aligns across 10 bases. The CDR3 is made up of 16 amino acids. CDR1 is SNHLY and CDR2 is FYNNEI in the germline V gene. J was trimmed by 5 bases and V by 2 bases; bases with no gene match: 9. The CDR3 DNA reads TGTGCCAGCAGTGAAAAGGGGACAGGGGCCACCCACGAGCAGTACTTC. This translates into CASSEKGTGATHEQYF.

The V and J genes are TRBV28 and TRBJ2-7; a weak D match, TRBD1 (5 bases). This CDR3 has 15 amino acids. Trimming shortened V by 2 bases and J by 4 bases, and 15 bases separated the two germline ends. Germline V gene lookup returns CDR1 MDHEN and CDR2 SYDVKM. The CDR3 reads CASSLGQGVVYEQYF. Written as DNA, the CDR3 is TGTGCCAGCAGTTTAGGTCAGGGCGTCGTATACGAGCAGTACTTC.

The genes are TRBV27 and TRBJ2-1; the D gene is possibly TRBD2 (5 bases). Trimming removed 9 bases at V and 0 bases at J, with 18 bases between. The V gene's germline CDR1 is MNHEY and CDR2 SMNVEV (reference sequence). CDR3 length equals 16 residues. Here the CDR3 reads CASSPLAGSSYNEQFF. The CDR3 DNA reads TGTGCCAGTTCTCCCCTAGCCGGCAGCTCCTACAATGAGCAGTTCTTC.

The chain couples TRBV5-4 to TRBJ2-7; D unresolved. This CDR3 has 14 amino acids. Per the germline V gene, CDR1 is SGHNT and CDR2 is YYREEE (reference sequence). V was cut by 0 bases and J by 0 bases, with 7 bases left in between. CDR3 amino acids: CASSLGFSSYEQYF. CDR3 nucleotide sequence: TGTGCCAGCAGCTTGGGGTTTAGCTCCTACGAGCAGTACTTC.

V is TRBV27 and J is TRBJ2-7, with TRBD2 matching 7 bases. CDR1 is MNHEY, CDR2 SMNVEV, per germline (reference sequence). This CDR3 has 14 amino acids. With V trimmed by 5 bases and J by 2 bases, 6 bases remained unmatched. The CDR3 sequence is CASSPYSGPYEQYF. As DNA, the CDR3 is TGTGCCAGCAGTCCCTATAGCGGGCCCTACGAGCAGTACTTC.

This chain uses TRBV28 with TRBJ1-1; D may be TRBD1 (5 bases). Germline-derived CDR1 and CDR2 are MDHEN and SYDVKM. The CDR3 extends over 13 amino acids. V was shortened by 6 bases and J by 4 bases, with 12 bases between the two germline ends. This chain's CDR3 is CASSLRRGTEAFF. The CDR3 DNA sequence: TGTGCCAGCAGCCTCCGAAGGGGCACTGAAGCTTTCTTT.

This clone was observed a few times. This sequence joins TRBV5-6 and TRBJ2-5; 12 nucleotides line up with TRBD2. V gave up 4 bases and J gave up 4 bases; unmatched junction bases: 14. Germline loops: CDR1 SGHDT, CDR2 YYEEEE. CDR3 size: 18 residues. The CDR3 nucleotides read TGTGCCAGCAGCCCCAGAGTACTCCTAGCGGGGGGGGGAGAGACCCAGTACTTC. Translated: CASSPRVLLAGGGETQYF. The full variable domain, in which reference TRBV5-6 and TRBJ2-5 provide the parts outside the CDR3, is DAGVTQSPTHLIKTRGQQVTLRCSPKSGHDTVSWYQQALGQGPQFIFQYYEEEERQRGNFPDRFSGHQFPNYSSELNVNALLLGDSALYLCASSPRVLLAGGGETQYFGPGTRLLVL.

Here the CDR3 DNA reads TGTGCCAGCTCATCGAACTCCCAGGGGGCATCCATGAACACTGAAGCTTTCTTT. As protein: CASSSNSQGASMNTEAFF. V is TRBV18 and J is TRBJ1-1; 8 bases agree with TRBD1. After removal of 5 bases from V and 0 bases from J, the junction contained 14 bases not matched to a gene. The CDR3 is made up of 18 amino acids. In germline, CDR1 is KGHSH, CDR2 LQKENI.

The chain is built from TRBV11-3 and TRBJ2-7; possible D gene TRBD1, 6 bases. The germline CDR1 and CDR2 sequences are SGHNT and YENEEA. The CDR3 totals 16 residues. V lost 1 base, J lost 6 bases, and 19 bases lay in between. The CDR3 nucleotides are TGTGCCAGCAGCTTAGCCCCCCGGGCAGGGGTCGGCGAGCAGTACTTC. It specifies CASSLAPRAGVGEQYF.

The rearrangement joins TRBV4-1 to TRBJ2-5; the match to TRBD2 covers 8 bases. V lost 4 bases to trimming and J lost 4 bases; unmatched junction nucleotides: 20. The CDR3 contains 19 residues. Germline CDR1 and CDR2: MGHRA and YSYEKL. The CDR3 is CASSRYKGGLAGDVETQYF. The DNA for the CDR3 is TGCGCCAGCAGCCGATACAAGGGGGGGCTAGCGGGTGATGTAGAGACCCAGTACTTC.

V and J are TRBV19 and TRBJ2-3; a weak D match, TRBD1 (5 bases). Trimming cost V 5 bases and J 1 base, with 7 bases left between them. Germline CDR1 is LNHDA and CDR2 is SQIVND (reference sequence). CDR3 length equals 13 residues. CDR3 in DNA: TGTGCCAGTAGTGCCAGGGGCACAGATACGCAGTATTTT. Its translation: CASSARGTDTQYF.

This rearrangement joins TRBV7-9 to TRBJ2-7, with a tentative D call TRBD1 (6 bases). Germline V gives CDR1 SEHNR, CDR2 FQNEAQ (reference sequence). The germline V and J ends were trimmed by 4 bases and 0 bases, with 19 bases remaining between them. CDR3 length: 17 amino acids. The CDR3 nucleotides read TGTGCCAGCAGCTCACCAGATGGGACACTCCTCTCCTACGAGCAGTACTTC. This translates into CASSSPDGTLLSYEQYF.

This clone showed up just once. CDR3 region: CASSSDVSAQYF. In DNA form, the CDR3 reads TGTGCCAGCAGCTCCGATGTCAGTGCCCAGTACTTC. The chain couples TRBV5-4 to TRBJ2-5, with D hard to call. The CDR3 totals 12 residues. With 3 bases removed from V and 9 bases from J, the gap between germline ends came to 12 bases. CDR1 SGHNT and CDR2 YYREEE come from the germline V gene (reference sequence).

The gene calls are TRBV5-1 and TRBJ2-2; D possibly corresponds to TRBD2 (6 bases). Germline lookup yields CDR1 SGHRS and CDR2 YFSETQ. The V gene lost 3 bases and the J gene lost 1 base, with 10 bases spanning the gap. This CDR3 is 15 amino acids long. The CDR3 DNA reads as TGCGCCAGCAGCTCCGGGAGACAGAACACCGGGGAGCTGTTTTTT. Residues: CASSSGRQNTGELFF.

The V and J genes are TRBV7-9 and TRBJ2-7, with 7 bases fitting TRBD2. This CDR3 has 13 amino acids. V lost 2 bases and J lost 5; bases outside the gene matches: 3. Germline assignment: CDR1 SEHNR and CDR2 FQNEAQ (reference sequence). The CDR3 sequence is CASSLFAGDEQYF. The CDR3 DNA reads as TGTGCCAGCAGCTTATTCGCGGGAGACGAGCAGTACTTC.

The sample holds one count of this clone. The chain combines TRBV11-2 with TRBJ2-3; 9 positions agree with TRBD2. Unmatched junction bases numbered 7, after V lost 1 base and J lost 5 bases. The CDR3 loop spans 16 amino acids. Germline V gene data show CDR1 as SGHAT and CDR2 as FQNNGV. CDR3 region: CASSLGAGGPRDTQYF. DNA for the CDR3: TGTGCCAGCAGCTTAGGGGCGGGAGGGCCTAGAGATACGCAGTATTTT.

V is TRBV28 and J is TRBJ1-6; D is undetermined. Germline values: CDR1 MDHEN, CDR2 SYDVKM. Trimming shortened V by 3 bases and J by 7 bases, and 19 bases separated the two germline ends. This CDR3 comprises 17 residues. The CDR3 DNA follows: TGTGCCAGCAGTTTGAGGCCCGGGGTCACAATGAATTCACCCCTCCACTTT. Amino acid sequence: CASSLRPGVTMNSPLHF.

The rearrangement uses TRBV5-1 and TRBJ2-2; TRBD2 matches 7 bases. The CDR3 extends over 16 amino acids. V dropped 6 bases and J dropped 0; count of bases not matched to a gene: 8. Germline V lookup: CDR1 SGHRS, CDR2 YFSETQ. CDR3 DNA: TGCGCCAGCATCCCCACGGGGGGAGCGAACACCGGGGAGCTGTTTTTT. Its translation is CASIPTGGANTGELFF.

The rearrangement joins TRBV6-6 to TRBJ1-1, with 7 bases identical to TRBD1. V trimming: 2 bases; J trimming: 6 bases; junction bases outside the gene matches: 9. The CDR3 sequence is 15 residues long. CDR1 and CDR2 from the germline V gene are MNHNY and SVGAGI (reference sequence). In DNA, the CDR3 is TGTGCCAGCAGTTACCTGGGAACAGGGGACCCTGAAGCTTTCTTT. Its protein product is CASSYLGTGDPEAFF.